Below, 8 T cell receptor beta chains from the same sample are listed, as sequenced in a study of beta chain features in type 1 diabetes. Study-wide results and limits: Researchers report that Type 1 diabetes patients had moderately but significantly shorter TCRB CDR3s across all four CD4+ subsets.

All of the isolated RNA was reverse transcribed, so expressed TCRB transcripts were sequenced. Profiled with immunoSEQ multiplex PCR; TCRdb holds only in-frame clones, not every one. The sample gives 500,000 to 850,000 clones, over 13% of which show up once; 0.035% to 0.04% is in the top ten. These TCRs' antigens remain unknown. Sample: naive CD4+ T cells from blood. These receptors were taken from a man aged 18 to 35 with type 1 diabetes.

This chain connects TRBV7-8 to TRBJ1-5; 8 bases match TRBD1. J gave up 4 bases and V 5 bases, and 4 bases lay outside the gene matches. Germline V CDR1 and CDR2: SGHVS, FQNEAQ. The CDR3 contains 14 residues. CDR3 sequence: CASSAQGANQPQHF. CDR3 DNA: TGTGCCAGCAGCGCCCAGGGGGCAAATCAGCCCCAGCATTTT.

This clone came up a few times. The J gene is TRBJ2-7, the V gene TRBV28, with TRBD1 as a possible D gene (6 bases). The V gene's germline CDR1 is MDHEN and CDR2 SYDVKM. This CDR3 has 14 residues. Trimming took off 6 bases at V and 0 bases at J, with 12 bases between the two ends. The CDR3, as DNA: TGTGCCAGCAGGGCCACAGGGATCTCCTACGAGCAGTACTTC. Protein: CASRATGISYEQYF.

The chain uses TRBV29-1 and TRBJ2-7, with D possibly matching TRBD2 (5 bases). Deletions cut 6 bases from V and 5 bases from J, with 20 bases between. This CDR3 comprises 14 residues. Germline values: CDR1 SQVTM, CDR2 ANQGSEA. The CDR3 region has the DNA TGCAGCGTCCCGGACCAAGCTATCGGGGACGAGCAGTACTTC. Translated, it gives CSVPDQAIGDEQYF.

The chain has TRBV5-1 and TRBJ2-1; no firm D call. Germline assignment: CDR1 SGHRS and CDR2 YFSETQ. The V gene lost 4 bases and the J gene lost 1 base, with 12 bases spanning the gap. CDR3 length equals 15 residues. The CDR3 reads CASSHNVDSYNEQFF. DNA of the CDR3: TGCGCCAGCAGCCACAATGTAGATTCCTACAATGAGCAGTTCTTC.

The rearrangement links TRBV5-5 to TRBJ1-2, with D unresolved. With 0 bases removed from V and 7 bases from J, the gap between germline ends came to 16 bases. Per the germline V gene, CDR1 is SGHKS and CDR2 is YYEKEE (reference sequence). The CDR3 is 15 amino acids. CDR3 protein: CASSLEQDQGSGYTF. DNA of the CDR3: TGTGCCAGCAGCTTGGAGCAGGACCAAGGTAGTGGCTACACCTTC.

J is TRBJ1-2 and V is TRBV6-4; D is possibly TRBD1 (5 bases). V lost 6 bases, J lost 1 base, and 15 bases lay in between. CDR1 MRHNA and CDR2 SNTAGT come from the germline V gene. The CDR3 is made up of 15 amino acids. The CDR3 loop is CASSLTGVGNYGYTF. The CDR3 DNA reads TGTGCCAGCAGCCTAACAGGAGTTGGTAACTATGGCTACACCTTC.

There are a few counts of this clone. This chain uses TRBV30 with TRBJ2-1; no firm D call. CDR3 size: 14 residues. The V gene lost 4 bases and the J gene lost 6 bases, with 16 bases spanning the gap. Per germline, CDR1 GTSNPN and CDR2 SVGIG (reference sequence). The CDR3 sequence: CAWTLNLMGNEQFF. The CDR3 DNA is TGTGCCTGGACCTTAAACTTAATGGGCAATGAGCAGTTCTTC.

The gene calls are TRBV18 and TRBJ2-5; possibly TRBD2 for D (5 bases). Between the trimmed V and J ends, which lost 4 bases and 4 bases, there was a span of 19 bases. This CDR3 has 16 residues. Germline V CDR1 and CDR2: KGHSH, LQKENI. CDR3 in DNA: TGTGCCAGCTCACTGAGACCCGGAGGCGAGGGAGAGACCCAGTACTTC. The encoded protein is CASSLRPGGEGETQYF.